This T cell receptor (beta chain) is drawn from a study of Graves' ophthalmopathy and Graves' hyperthyroidism. Researchers took RNA transcripts and amplified TCR beta CDR3 regions from them. Following a first-round RT-PCR that used HTBI primers, a second-round multiplex PCR was carried out. TCRdb itself ran the multiplex PCR reads through MiXCR, one entry per CDR3 protein. The data hold over a million distinct CDR3 sequences, with about two fifths observed a single time. Uncontrolled infections, pregnancy, lactation or other autoimmune diseases led to patient exclusion. Study-wide results and limits: Sensitivity of 65% to 71% and specificity of approximately 72% were achieved by the model that predicted ophthalmopathy progression.

Details on this clonotype: Its cognate antigen is unknown.

The receptor's source is an adult man with Graves' hyperthyroidism. The sequenced sample was peripheral blood or thyroid tissue (not recorded which).

This CDR3 is CAISDSRTGVHTGELFF. As DNA, the CDR3 is TGTGCCATCAGTGACTCCAGGACAGGGGTTCATACCGGGGAGCTGTTTTTT. The chain is built from TRBV10-3 and TRBJ2-2, with TRBD1 matching 9 bases. This CDR3 contains 17 residues. The germline V gene encodes CDR1 ENHRY and CDR2 SYGVKD. J was trimmed by 5 bases and V by 3 bases; bases with no gene match: 10.